Listed below are T cell receptor beta chains from one sample, sequenced in a study of CD8+ T cells in alopecia areata. Produced via immunoSEQ multiplex PCR; TCRdb's table is partial and in-frame only. The repertoire holds some 180,000 clones, with 51% as singletons. Specimen: CD8+ T cells sorted from blood, collected around week 53, from a patient treated with tofacitinib. The receptors derive from a human donor with alopecia areata. CDR3s leave out the opening cysteine and the closing phenylalanine or tryptophan. A D gene is named only where the DNA matches it firmly.

V: TRBV27; D: NA; CDR3: ASSINRDRSYNEQF
V: TRBV30; D: NA; CDR3: AWAHGAGYNEQF
V: TRBV4-2; D: TRBD2; CDR3: ASSLGTSGSEQF
V: TRBV23-1; D: TRBD1; CDR3: ASSQQTGGNIQY
V: TRBV21-1; D: NA; CDR3: ASSYYTGELF
V: TRBV29-1; D: NA; CDR3: SVEGAGLFGGNTIY
V: TRBV7-9; D: NA; CDR3: ASSLGGGAGPNYGYT
V: TRBV2; D: NA; CDR3: ASSEWGNGANVLT
V: TRBV7-8; D: NA; CDR3: ASGPFGGGSGANVLT
V: TRBV30; D: NA; CDR3: AWSDPSSTFSYEQY
V: TRBV5-6; D: NA; CDR3: ASSLGDSGNTIY
V: TRBV4-1; D: NA; CDR3: ASSLGPSSYNEQF
V: TRBV6-5; D: NA; CDR3: ASSYSGTAEETQY
V: TRBV7-2; D: NA; CDR3: ASSLLPGNIQY
V: TRBV4-3; D: NA; CDR3: ASSQTSANYGYT
V: TRBV5-1; D: TRBD1; CDR3: ASSWGRDRGLYEQY
V: TRBV7-9; D: NA; CDR3: ASSFGGPTNEKLF
V: TRBV19; D: NA; CDR3: ASSTGTQETQY
V: TRBV6-5; D: TRBD1; CDR3: ASSYSTGPPMGYT
V: TRBV2; D: NA; CDR3: ASRPEGDKNTGELF
V: TRBV9; D: NA; CDR3: ASSPPDGRVNYGYT
V: TRBV10-2; D: NA; CDR3: ASGPITGELF
V: TRBV13; D: NA; CDR3: ASSLARQATYNEQF
V: TRBV7-3; D: NA; CDR3: ASSLTTGTTEAF
V: TRBV29-1; D: NA; CDR3: SVAATQPYEQY
V: TRBV27; D: NA; CDR3: ASSEYRQPLDEKLF
V: TRBV30; D: NA; CDR3: ASSREDFTKEQF
V: TRBV15; D: TRBD1; CDR3: ATSTNRGDTQY
V: TRBV5-1; D: NA; CDR3: ASSPSREGQPQH
V: TRBV7-9; D: NA; CDR3: ASRGDGEAF
V: TRBV7-9; D: TRBD2; CDR3: ASSPSGGVSTYEQY
V: TRBV13; D: NA; CDR3: ASSLGLGGTYGYT
V: TRBV6-1; D: NA; CDR3: ASSGLIEAF
V: TRBV4-2; D: TRBD2; CDR3: ASSQVSGGTDTQY
V: TRBV4-1; D: TRBD2; CDR3: ASSQAGGIRREQY
V: TRBV4-3; D: TRBD1; CDR3: ASSQDLPWTGKNTEAF
V: TRBV5-6; D: TRBD2; CDR3: ASSLGLAGYNEQF
V: TRBV19; D: TRBD1; CDR3: ASNPGQGNTEAF
V: TRBV4-3; D: TRBD2; CDR3: ASSQDAAGDQETQY
V: TRBV5-6; D: NA; CDR3: ASSAQGRGGEKLF
V: TRBV27; D: NA; CDR3: ASTLGRGGDEQF
V: TRBV13; D: NA; CDR3: ASSPFADTQY